The 7 T cell receptor beta chains listed next were all sequenced from one sample in a study of blood T cell repertoires in COVID-19 (dated by TCRdb to 2020 to 2021). Library generation was performed with the immunoSEQ multiplex PCR assay. TCRdb carries this immuneACCESS record with in-frame sequences only. Its versions omit some clonotypes, under half of them owing to an unresolved V gene in the studies checked, with the rest unexplained. This sample is represented by 250,000 to 350,000 clones; approximately 90% of them were singletons. The ten largest make up around 9.3% of the sample. Material: PBMCs or T cells enriched from blood (not recorded which). All receptors derive from a woman between 18 and 29 years old who had recovered from COVID-19.

V and J are TRBV6-5 and TRBJ1-1; no firm D call. This CDR3 is built from 12 residues. The germline V gene encodes CDR1 MNHEY and CDR2 SVGAGI. The V gene lost 8 bases and the J gene lost 0 bases, with 7 bases spanning the gap. This CDR3 is CASSRLNTEAFF. The CDR3 DNA reads TGTGCCAGCTCTAGGTTGAACACTGAAGCTTTCTTT.

This sequence joins TRBV28 and TRBJ1-1, with no clear D. CDR3 length: 15 amino acids. Germline CDR1 and CDR2: MDHEN and SYDVKM. V was cut by 1 base and J by 1 base, with 10 bases left in between. The CDR3 bases are TGTGCCAGCAGTTTATTTAGGAGGGCGAACACTGAAGCTTTCTTT. Its protein is CASSLFRRANTEAFF.

The chain uses TRBV19 and TRBJ2-7, with 7 nucleotides matching TRBD1. This CDR3 has 13 amino acids. Germline lookup yields CDR1 LNHDA and CDR2 SQIVND (reference sequence). V shed 2 bases and J 6 bases; nucleotides not matched to a gene: 4. CDR3 nucleotide sequence: TGTGCCAGTAGTATAACACCAGGGGGCGAGCAGTACTTC. Translated, it gives CASSITPGGEQYF.

CDR3 DNA sequence: TGTGCCAGCAGCTTGGGGACTAGCGCCAGAGGTGAGCAGTTCTTC. This encodes CASSLGTSARGEQFF. The chain combines TRBV5-8 with TRBJ2-1; TRBD2 agrees at 9 bases. CDR1 is SGHTS, CDR2 YDEGEE, per germline. After removal of 0 bases from V and 9 bases from J, the junction contained 7 bases not matched to a gene. The CDR3 covers 15 residues.

The chain links TRBV28 to TRBJ1-1; 10 bases line up with TRBD1. Trimming cost V 5 bases and J 8 bases; bases outside gene matches: 14. Per the germline V gene, CDR1 is MDHEN and CDR2 is SYDVKM. This CDR3 region has 16 residues. CDR3 DNA sequence: TGTGCCAGCAGTCCACTAGGACAGGGGGGATCCAGCGAAGCTTTCTTT. Translated: CASSPLGQGGSSEAFF.

This clone was detected only a few times. The chain links TRBV7-2 to TRBJ1-1, with 8 bases fitting TRBD1. The ends lost 5 bases at V and 11 bases at J; junction bases unmatched: 16. The CDR3 length is 15 residues. The germline gives CDR1 SGHTA, CDR2 FQGNSA. The CDR3 sequence is CASSRPTGVVVGAFF. As DNA, the CDR3 is TGTGCCAGCAGCCGTCCGACAGGGGTGGTTGTGGGGGCTTTCTTT.

J is TRBJ2-3 and V is TRBV6-2 or TRBV6-3; 16 bases line up with TRBD2. In germline, CDR1 is MNHEY, CDR2 SVGEGT. V trimming: 4 bases; J trimming: 4 bases; junction bases outside the gene matches: 14. CDR3 size: 20 residues. The CDR3 sequence is CASSSITGTSGRVFPDTQYF. In DNA form, the CDR3 reads TGTGCCAGCAGTTCGATCACCGGGACTAGCGGGAGGGTCTTCCCAGATACGCAGTATTTT.